The next 30 T cell receptor beta chains were all read from a single sample in a study of blood T cell repertoires in COVID-19. Repertoires were generated with immunoSEQ multiplex PCR, while TCRdb's copy carries only in-frame clones and drops some. In the table there are around 240,000 clones, about 89% of which are singletons. Sequencing was performed on PBMCs or T cells enriched from blood (not recorded which). The receptors were sampled from a human donor in a cohort exposed to, infected with or recovered from COVID-19 (not recorded which). The donor label of this sample is uncertain.

V and J are TRBV18 and TRBJ2-3; 7 nucleotides match TRBD2. This CDR3 has 14 amino acids. Germline lookup yields CDR1 KGHSH and CDR2 LQKENI. The trim removed 3 bases at V and 3 bases at J, leaving 3 bases unmatched. In DNA form, the CDR3 reads TGTGCCAGCTCACCGGGCGGGGGAACAGATACGCAGTATTTT. The encoded protein is CASSPGGGTDTQYF.

The chain carries TRBV4-3 and TRBJ1-2, with D maybe TRBD1 (6 bases). The CDR3 is made up of 16 amino acids. Germline loops: CDR1 LGHNA, CDR2 YSLEER. Between the trimmed V and J ends, which lost 1 base and 2 bases, there was a span of 14 bases. CDR3 coding DNA: TGCGCCAGCAGCCAAGTTACTAGGGGGTCGAACTATGGCTACACCTTC. As protein: CASSQVTRGSNYGYTF.

The chain joins TRBV6-5 to TRBJ1-2, with D tentatively TRBD1 (6 bases). The V end lost 4 bases, the J end lost 4 bases, and 10 bases lay between the germline ends. The CDR3 extends over 13 amino acids. Looked up from germline, CDR1 is MNHEY and CDR2 is SVGAGI. CDR3 amino acids: CASSSYRVYGYTF. In DNA form, the CDR3 reads TGTGCCAGCAGTTCTTACAGGGTCTATGGCTACACCTTC.

The CDR3 DNA follows: TGTGCCAGCAGTTCCCTAGGGGGCTCTGGAAACACCATATATTTT. It specifies CASSSLGGSGNTIYF. The genes are TRBV25-1 and TRBJ1-3; D is perhaps TRBD1 (6 bases). Trimming took 5 bases from V and 0 from J, leaving 11 bases between them. This CDR3 region has 15 residues. Germline CDR1 reads MGHDK; CDR2 reads SYGVNS.

CDR3 nucleotide sequence: TGTGCCAGCAGCTTAGCTGGCTCTACAGGACAAGGCTACACCTTC. Protein: CASSLAGSTGQGYTF. The rearrangement uses TRBV7-9 and TRBJ1-2; D perhaps matches TRBD1 (5 bases). Germline V CDR1 and CDR2: SEHNR, FQNEAQ (reference sequence). This CDR3 spans 15 amino acids. V gave up 0 bases and J gave up 8 bases, with 16 bases separating them.

The chain carries TRBV10-3 and TRBJ2-7, with 7 bases aligning to TRBD1. This CDR3 spans 13 amino acids. Germline CDR1 reads ENHRY; CDR2 reads SYGVKD. V lost 7 bases and J lost 0; bases outside the gene matches: 3. CDR3 bases: TGTGCCATCACAGACAGGGTCTCCTACGAGCAGTACTTC. It yields the protein CAITDRVSYEQYF.

The CDR3 spells CASSGPGQGPDTQYF. DNA for the CDR3: TGTGCCAGCAGCGGGCCCGGACAAGGGCCAGATACGCAGTATTTT. The V gene is TRBV9, the J gene TRBJ2-3; D is possibly TRBD1 (5 bases). The CDR3 is made up of 15 amino acids. The germline CDR1 and CDR2 sequences are SGDLS and YYNGEE. Trimming removed 3 bases at V and 4 bases at J, with 15 bases between.

The chain links TRBV27 to TRBJ2-3; TRBD2 matches 8 bases. J lost 3 bases, V lost 3 bases, and 5 bases had no gene match. CDR1 is MNHEY, CDR2 SMNVEV, per germline (reference sequence). The CDR3 runs 15 residues. The CDR3 DNA reads as TGTGCCAGCAGTTTGTTCCAGCGGGGGACAGATACGCAGTATTTT. Its translation is CASSLFQRGTDTQYF.

The chain links TRBV2 to TRBJ1-5, with D perhaps matching TRBD1 (5 bases). The CDR3 is made up of 13 amino acids. Trimming removed 7 bases at V and 1 base at J, with 8 bases between. CDR1 is SNHLY, CDR2 FYNNEI, per germline. CDR3 region: CASNRQSNQPQHF. The DNA of the CDR3 is TGTGCCAGCAACCGACAGAGCAATCAGCCCCAGCATTTT.

The chain combines TRBV24-1 with TRBJ2-3; 8 nucleotides align to TRBD1. The germline gives CDR1 KGHDR, CDR2 SFDVKD. The CDR3 is made up of 13 amino acids. Germline trimming cut 7 bases from V and 1 base from J; bases unmatched to any gene: 0. Here the CDR3 DNA reads TGTGCCACCAGGACAGGGGGCACAGATACGCAGTATTTT. Protein sequence: CATRTGGTDTQYF.

The chain employs TRBV6-5 and TRBJ1-5, with D possibly matching TRBD1 (5 bases). Germline CDR1 MNHEY, CDR2 SVGAGI. The CDR3 covers 14 residues. V was clipped by 7 bases and J by 0 bases, with 10 bases between them. The CDR3 reads CASMGLGSNQPQHF. CDR3 nucleotide sequence: TGTGCCAGCATGGGACTGGGTAGCAATCAGCCCCAGCATTTT.

The rearrangement links TRBV30 to TRBJ2-2; TRBD2 aligns across 10 bases. CDR3 size: 16 residues. J gave up 3 bases and V 2 bases, and 6 bases lay outside the gene matches. Germline CDR1 reads GTSNPN; CDR2 reads SVGIG (reference sequence). The CDR3 is CAWSILAGADTGELFF. In DNA, the CDR3 is TGTGCCTGGAGTATCCTAGCGGGAGCGGACACCGGGGAGCTGTTTTTT. The variable domain in full, with the rest retrieved from reference TRBV30 and TRBJ2-2, is SQTIHQWPATLVQPVGSPLSLECTVEGTSNPNLYWYRQAAGRGLQLLFYSVGIGQISSEVPQNLSASRPQDRQFILSSKKLLLSDSGFYLCAWSILAGADTGELFFGEGSRLTVL.

The V gene is TRBV19, the J gene TRBJ1-2; 7 positions agree with TRBD1. The CDR3 is 15 residues long. Germline CDR1 is LNHDA and CDR2 is SQIVND (reference sequence). J gave up 3 bases and V 5 bases, and 9 bases lay outside the gene matches. In nucleotides, the CDR3 is TGTGCCAGTAGTTCCCAGGGGGGACAATACTATGGCTACACCTTC. This gives the protein CASSSQGGQYYGYTF.

The chain links TRBV5-1 to TRBJ2-2; 9 bases match TRBD1. CDR1 is SGHRS and CDR2 is YFSETQ in the germline V gene. The V gene end was trimmed by 3 bases and the J gene end by 7 bases; junction bases not matched to a gene: 7. CDR3 length: 15 amino acids. The CDR3 DNA reads as TGCGCCAGCAGCTACAGGACAGGGGAAGTCGGGGAGCTGTTTTTT. It codes for CASSYRTGEVGELFF.

The chain recombines TRBV10-3 with TRBJ1-1; 7 bases line up with TRBD1. The junction had 3 bases not matched to a gene; V was cut back by 4 bases and J by 1 base. Germline V CDR1 and CDR2: ENHRY, SYGVKD. The CDR3 runs to 14 residues. In nucleotides, the CDR3 is TGTGCCATCAGTGGGCAGGGGGAGAACACTGAAGCTTTCTTT. This sequence encodes CAISGQGENTEAFF.

The chain carries TRBV15 and TRBJ1-1; 7 positions agree with TRBD1. Trimming removed 5 bases from V and 10 bases from J; junction bases left unmatched: 10. The CDR3 runs 13 residues. Germline CDR1 reads LNHNV; CDR2 reads YYDKDF (reference sequence). DNA of the CDR3: TGTGCCACCAGCTTGGTTCCGACAGGGATAGCTTTCTTT. Its translation is CATSLVPTGIAFF.

This chain uses TRBV30 with TRBJ2-4, with 8 bases matching TRBD1. V lost 1 base, J lost 0 bases, and 8 bases stayed unmatched. Germline-derived CDR1 and CDR2 are GTSNPN and SVGIG (reference sequence). CDR3 size: 17 residues. CDR3 sequence (DNA): TGTGCCTGGAGTGACAGGGGGTTACAATTAGCCAAAAACATTCAGTACTTC. Its protein is CAWSDRGLQLAKNIQYF.

The V call is TRBV6-5, the J call TRBJ1-4, with D perhaps TRBD1 (6 bases). This CDR3 region has 15 residues. Germline assignment: CDR1 MNHEY and CDR2 SVGAGI. Trimming stripped 0 bases from V and 3 bases from J, with 8 bases between. This chain's CDR3 is CASSYSTGANEKLFF. The CDR3 nucleotides are TGTGCCAGCAGTTACTCGACAGGAGCTAATGAAAAACTGTTTTTT.

The rearrangement joins TRBV7-9 to TRBJ1-1; D is ambiguous. This CDR3 comprises 14 residues. Trimming removed 5 bases at V and 0 bases at J, with 10 bases between. From germline, CDR1 is SEHNR and CDR2 FQNEAQ (reference sequence). As DNA, the CDR3 is TGTGCCAGCAGCCCTGGAACAGTGAACACTGAAGCTTTCTTT. It specifies CASSPGTVNTEAFF.

This clone was detected only once. This chain uses TRBV7-3 with TRBJ1-2; the match to TRBD1 covers 8 bases. V lost 5 bases, J lost 0 bases, and 8 bases stayed unmatched. This CDR3 is 16 amino acids long. Looked up from germline, CDR1 is SGHTA and CDR2 is FQGTGA. Here the CDR3 DNA reads TGTGCCAGCAGCGTATCAGGGGGCGCTTCTAACTATGGCTACACCTTC. Translation gives CASSVSGGASNYGYTF.

The V call is TRBV7-9, the J call TRBJ2-5, with D possibly being TRBD2 (5 bases). With 5 bases removed from V and 5 bases from J, the gap between germline ends came to 12 bases. CDR1 is SEHNR, CDR2 FQNEAQ, per germline (reference sequence). The CDR3 totals 13 residues. The chain's CDR3 is CASSPPPGETQYF. The CDR3 DNA reads as TGTGCCAGCAGCCCGCCGCCGGGGGAGACCCAGTACTTC. Based on the CDR3 plus reference TRBV7-9 and TRBJ2-5, the full variable domain is DTGVSQNPRHKITKRGQNVTFRCDPISEHNRLYWYRQTLGQGPEFLTYFQNEAQLEKSRLLSDRFSAERPKGSFSTLEIQRTEQGDSAMYLCASSPPPGETQYFGPGTRLLVL.

This rearrangement joins TRBV27 to TRBJ1-3; tentatively, D is TRBD1 (6 bases). The V end was cut by 0 bases, the J end by 4 bases, with 13 bases between. CDR1 and CDR2 from the germline V gene are MNHEY and SMNVEV (reference sequence). CDR3 length equals 16 residues. As DNA, the CDR3 is TGTGCCAGCAGTTTATCAGGGGGAACGTACGGAAACACCATATATTTT. Translation: CASSLSGGTYGNTIYF.

The chain recombines TRBV5-1 with TRBJ1-2; D not resolved. The CDR3 contains 13 residues. Deletions cut 0 bases from V and 4 bases from J, with 7 bases between. From germline, CDR1 is SGHRS and CDR2 YFSETQ. In DNA, the CDR3 is TGCGCCAGCAGCTTGGACATTCTCTATGGCTACACCTTC. Amino acid sequence: CASSLDILYGYTF.

The genes are TRBV4-3 and TRBJ2-2, with 10 bases identical to TRBD2. The CDR3 spans 16 residues. The ends lost 0 bases at V and 5 bases at J; junction bases unmatched: 3. CDR1 and CDR2 from the germline V gene are LGHNA and YSLEER. CDR3 DNA sequence: TGCGCCAGCAGCCAAGAAAAGCGGGGGGGGACCGGGGAGCTGTTTTTT. Its protein is CASSQEKRGGTGELFF.

This clone was observed once. The chain couples TRBV5-4 to TRBJ1-4; D ambiguous. This CDR3 has 14 amino acids. Germline lookup yields CDR1 SGHNT and CDR2 YYREEE (reference sequence). The V end lost 4 bases, the J end lost 4 bases, and 11 bases lay between the germline ends. The CDR3 here is CASSRGSNNEKLFF. The DNA of the CDR3 is TGTGCCAGCAGCCGCGGGAGCAATAATGAAAAACTGTTTTTT.

The chain combines TRBV6-5 with TRBJ1-2; TRBD1 might be the D (6 bases). V lost 6 bases and J 8 bases, leaving 19 bases between the germline ends. Germline CDR1 and CDR2: MNHEY and SVGAGI. The CDR3 contains 14 residues. In DNA, the CDR3 is TGTGCCAGCAGGAAACGGGACACCGTATCGGGCTACACCTTC. This gives the protein CASRKRDTVSGYTF.

The rearrangement joins TRBV25-1 to TRBJ2-5, with TRBD2 matching 8 bases. The CDR3 is made up of 14 amino acids. V shed 3 bases, J shed 4 bases, and the junction held 4 bases outside the gene matches. CDR1 and CDR2 (germline): MGHDK, SYGVNS. The DNA for the CDR3 is TGTGCCAGCAGTGAGAACCGGGGGGGAGAGACCCAGTACTTC. It yields the protein CASSENRGGETQYF.

This chain joins TRBV10-1 and TRBJ1-1, with TRBD1 identical over 7 bases. Germline assignment: CDR1 WNHNN and CDR2 SYGVQD (reference sequence). The J segment lost 7 bases and the V segment lost 8 bases, leaving 13 bases of the junction unmatched. This CDR3 contains 14 residues. CDR3 sequence (DNA): TGCGCCAGCCCCCGCCTACAGGGGTTTAGTGAAGCTTTCTTT. It yields the protein CASPRLQGFSEAFF.

The V call is TRBV6-1, the J call TRBJ1-2; D perhaps matches TRBD1 (5 bases). This CDR3 is built from 14 residues. CDR1 MNHNS and CDR2 SASEGT come from the germline V gene. V shed 3 bases and J shed 4 bases, with 12 bases lying between them. The CDR3 nucleotides are TGTGCCAGCAGTGACGGGTGGGGGGGCTATGGCTACACCTTC. It yields the protein CASSDGWGGYGYTF.

The gene calls are TRBV25-1 and TRBJ1-5; D ambiguous. The CDR3 loop spans 13 amino acids. Trimming removed 5 bases at V and 5 bases at J, with 10 bases between. The V gene's germline CDR1 is MGHDK and CDR2 SYGVNS. The CDR3 reads CASSTRDDQPQHF. In nucleotides, the CDR3 is TGTGCCAGCAGTACTCGGGATGATCAGCCCCAGCATTTT.